One sample yielded the 27 T cell receptor beta chains listed below, sequenced in a study of T cell repertoires in cytomegalovirus infection. TCRdb ran MiXCR on the reads and lists one entry per CDR3 protein. The data show approximately 550,000 distinct CDR3 sequences, 16% seen once. Sequencing was performed on CD8+ T cells from PBMCs. Receptors were obtained from a human donor in good health (CMV status not recorded). Some clones in this sample may be carry-over from other donors' samples.

In its sample, this clonotype was seen many times. V and J are TRBV11-2 and TRBJ2-5; the D call may be TRBD1 or TRBD2 (6 bases each). With 0 bases removed from V and 1 base from J, the gap between germline ends came to 9 bases. Germline lookup yields CDR1 SGHAT and CDR2 FQNNGV. This CDR3 is 15 amino acids long. The CDR3 DNA reads TGTGCCAGCAGCTTAGACGGGGGCCTCCAAGAGACCCAGTACTTC. Protein: CASSLDGGLQETQYF.

This clonotype has a count of ten or more. The J gene is TRBJ2-3, the V gene TRBV27; D might be TRBD1 (6 bases). The CDR3 extends over 13 amino acids. Germline CDR1 is MNHEY and CDR2 is SMNVEV (reference sequence). V was pared by 3 bases and J by 4 bases, with 8 bases between. The CDR3 region is CASSFGGSDTQYF. Written as DNA, the CDR3 is TGTGCCAGCAGTTTTGGGGGCTCAGATACGCAGTATTTT.

This clonotype appeared a few times. This rearrangement joins TRBV29-1 to TRBJ2-3, with a possible D match to TRBD1 (5 bases). The V end lost 0 bases, the J end lost 0 bases, and 7 bases lay between the germline ends. Per germline, CDR1 SQVTM and CDR2 ANQGSEA. CDR3 length: 14 residues. Written as DNA, the CDR3 is TGCAGCGTTGAAGACAGGGATAGCACAGATACGCAGTATTTT. It is translated as CSVEDRDSTDTQYF.

This clonotype occurred many times. CDR3 region: CASSKGQGEAFF. CDR3 bases: TGTGCCAGCAGCAAAGGACAGGGTGAAGCTTTCTTT. J is TRBJ1-1 and V is TRBV7-9; 8 bases are a match to TRBD1. Losses at the gene ends were 5 bases for V and 7 bases for J; bases not matched to a gene: 3. Germline V gives CDR1 SEHNR, CDR2 FQNEAQ (reference sequence). The CDR3 is made up of 12 amino acids.

This clonotype showed up many times. The rearrangement joins TRBV7-2 to TRBJ2-1; D is perhaps TRBD2 (5 bases). Trimming left V 1 base short and J 0 bases short, with 22 bases between. CDR1 SGHTA and CDR2 FQGNSA come from the germline V gene. There are 20 residues in the CDR3. The CDR3 coding sequence is TGTGCCAGCAGCTTAGAAGGCTTTCATTCGCGGGTAAGCTCCTACAATGAGCAGTTCTTC. Protein product: CASSLEGFHSRVSSYNEQFF.

This clonotype has a count of ten or more. The CDR3 bases are TGTGCCAGCAGCCCAGGGGGTGGGGGAAGTGAAGCTTTCTTT. Translated: CASSPGGGGSEAFF. The chain joins TRBV7-6 to TRBJ1-1; TRBD1 matches at 7 bases. CDR3 size: 14 residues. The V gene's germline CDR1 is SGHVS and CDR2 FNYEAQ. With 5 bases clipped from V and 7 bases from J, the junction kept 10 bases outside the gene matches.

This clonotype was detected many times. V gene TRBV28 combines with J gene TRBJ2-4, with 9 bases identical to TRBD2. Germline assignment: CDR1 MDHEN and CDR2 SYDVKM. The CDR3 runs 18 residues. V shed 3 bases and J 0 bases; nucleotides not matched to a gene: 9. In nucleotides, the CDR3 is TGTGCCAGCAGTTTTTTGGTTAGCGGGAGTATAGCCAAAAACATTCAGTACTTC. As protein: CASSFLVSGSIAKNIQYF.

The chain joins TRBV5-4 to TRBJ2-1; no definite D call. The CDR3 loop spans 13 amino acids. Trimming stripped 0 bases from V and 8 bases from J, with 9 bases between. Germline CDR1 SGHNT, CDR2 YYREEE (reference sequence). CDR3 sequence: CASSLGEGHEQFF. CDR3 nucleotides: TGTGCCAGCAGCTTGGGGGAAGGGCATGAGCAGTTCTTC.

Here the CDR3 reads CASSIGSRSTDTQYF. CDR3 nucleotide sequence: TGTGCCAGTAGTATAGGTTCGAGGAGCACAGATACGCAGTATTTT. The chain employs TRBV19 and TRBJ2-3; D is undetermined. The CDR3 has 15 residues. V was clipped by 1 base and J by 0 bases, with 8 bases between them. The germline V gene has CDR1 LNHDA and CDR2 SQIVND (reference sequence).

This clonotype showed up many times. This chain joins TRBV7-9 and TRBJ2-2, with D possibly matching TRBD1 (5 bases). Germline-derived CDR1 and CDR2 are SEHNR and FQNEAQ (reference sequence). The V gene lost 6 bases and the J gene lost 2 bases, with 10 bases spanning the gap. The CDR3 loop spans 14 amino acids. In nucleotides, the CDR3 is TGTGCCAGCAGGTCGACAGCCAACACCGGGGAGCTGTTTTTT. Encoded protein: CASRSTANTGELFF.

This clonotype came up a few times. This sequence joins TRBV6-1 and TRBJ1-2; D is undetermined. Germline V CDR1 and CDR2: MNHNS, SASEGT. The CDR3 spans 11 residues. V was clipped by 0 bases and J by 8 bases, with 4 bases between them. In DNA, the CDR3 is TGTGCCAGCAGTGAAGCGCGGGGCTACACCTTC. It is translated as CASSEARGYTF.

The DNA for the CDR3 is TGTGCCAGCAGCCATCAGGGGGCCACCGGAACCGGGGAGCTGTTTTTT. Its protein is CASSHQGATGTGELFF. The chain couples TRBV7-9 to TRBJ2-2; 8 nucleotides line up with TRBD1. This CDR3 spans 16 amino acids. Germline values: CDR1 SEHNR, CDR2 FQNEAQ (reference sequence). The V segment lost 5 bases and the J segment 5 bases; nucleotides outside the gene matches: 10.

This clonotype was counted only a few times. The chain couples TRBV12-3 or TRBV12-4 to TRBJ2-7, with 9 positions matching TRBD2. The J segment lost 2 bases and the V segment lost 4 bases, leaving 9 bases of the junction unmatched. This CDR3 contains 16 residues. The CDR3 DNA reads TGTGCCAGCAGTTCCTCATCTAGCGGGGCCCCCTACGAGCAGTACTTC. Amino acids: CASSSSSSGAPYEQYF.

The chain employs TRBV27 and TRBJ2-7; 11 bases map to TRBD2. The CDR3 has 15 residues. The V gene's germline CDR1 is MNHEY and CDR2 SMNVEV (reference sequence). J lost 5 bases, V lost 5 bases, and 8 bases had no gene match. The CDR3 DNA sequence: TGTGCCAGCAGTGCCAGGACTAGCGGGTCCAACGAGCAGTACTTC. It encodes CASSARTSGSNEQYF.

The chain uses TRBV9 and TRBJ2-3, with 15 positions matching TRBD2. Losses at the gene ends were 4 bases for V and 0 bases for J; bases not matched to a gene: 6. CDR1 SGDLS and CDR2 YYNGEE come from the germline V gene. CDR3 length equals 18 residues. The CDR3 nucleotides read TGTGCCAGCAGCCCGGGACTAGCGGGAGGCGAAAGCACAGATACGCAGTATTTT. This codes for CASSPGLAGGESTDTQYF.

The CDR3 coding sequence is TGTGCCAGCAGTTTTCCACTCAGCCGGGACAATAATCTGAACACTGAAGCTTTCTTT. Residues: CASSFPLSRDNNLNTEAFF. The chain uses TRBV11-2 and TRBJ1-1, with D possibly matching TRBD1 (6 bases). The CDR3 is 19 amino acids. V was cut by 6 bases and J by 0 bases, with 26 bases left in between. Germline loops: CDR1 SGHAT, CDR2 FQNNGV.

As to this clonotype: One junction end does not reproduce the germline sequence, and a read error may be involved. The chain joins TRBV27 to TRBJ1-1; tentatively, D is TRBD1 (6 bases). CDR1 and CDR2 from the germline V gene are MNHEY and SMNVEV (reference sequence). This CDR3 is 15 amino acids long. The CDR3 DNA follows: TGTGCCAGCAGGGGGGCAGGGCGAATGAACACTAAAGCTTTCTTT. Its protein is CASRGAGRMNTKAFF.

Remarks on this clonotype: Possible read error: a much larger clone is one base away. Because the CDR3 is missing its conserved closing phenylalanine or tryptophan, this is likely a read error. This sequence joins TRBV11-2 and TRBJ2-7; weak D call: TRBD2 (6 bases). The CDR3 has 15 amino acids. Trimming stripped 5 bases from V and 2 bases from J, with 16 bases between. The V gene's germline CDR1 is SGHAT and CDR2 FQNNGV. The CDR3 bases are TGTGCCAGCAGCACGCACCGGGACTTCACCTACGAGCAGTACTTA. Amino acid sequence: CASSTHRDFTYEQYL.

As to this clonotype: Because the CDR3's place on the DNA is in doubt, the DNA is left out and the CDR3 is given as listed by TCRdb. The rearrangement uses TRBV5-5 and TRBJ1-4; the table's D gene call, TRBD1, was not cross checked with the DNA. The germline V gene has CDR1 SGHKS and CDR2 YYEKEE (reference sequence). The CDR3 is made up of 15 amino acids, end residues included. The CDR3 sequence is CASSFAWGAGEKLIF.

The chain links TRBV9 to TRBJ1-1; 11 bases are a match to TRBD1. The trim removed 4 bases at V and 0 bases at J, leaving 5 bases unmatched. CDR1 SGDLS and CDR2 YYNGEE come from the germline V gene. This CDR3 comprises 16 residues. The DNA of the CDR3 is TGTGCCAGCAGCCTTGGGACAGGGGGGATGAACACTGAAGCTTTCTTT. This gives the protein CASSLGTGGMNTEAFF.

This clonotype was detected ten times or more. The rearrangement links TRBV28 to TRBJ2-1, with 8 bases identical to TRBD2. Germline CDR1 reads MDHEN; CDR2 reads SYDVKM. This CDR3 has 21 residues. V lost 2 bases to trimming and J lost 0 bases; unmatched junction nucleotides: 18. The DNA of the CDR3 is TGTGCCAGCAGTTTAGGTTTTAGGGAGTTAGCGGGACGCGCCTCCTACAATGAGCAGTTCTTC. Amino acid sequence: CASSLGFRELAGRASYNEQFF.

The table lists this clonotype with many counts. CDR3 sequence (DNA): TGTGCCAGTCAACAGGGGGCTGTAACCGGGGAGCTGTTTTTT. It translates to CASQQGAVTGELFF. The V gene is TRBV11-2, the J gene TRBJ2-2, with 9 bases fitting TRBD1. The germline CDR1 and CDR2 sequences are SGHAT and FQNNGV. V gave up 9 bases and J gave up 5 bases; unmatched junction bases: 7. The CDR3 loop spans 14 amino acids.

This sequence joins TRBV10-1 and TRBJ1-5, with unresolved D. Germline V gene data show CDR1 as WNHNN and CDR2 as SYGVQD (reference sequence). Trimming took off 4 bases at V and 4 bases at J, with 8 bases between the two ends. The CDR3 contains 13 residues. CDR3 in amino acids: CASSAGMNQPQHF. The CDR3 DNA is TGCGCCAGCAGTGCCGGGATGAATCAGCCCCAGCATTTT.

This clonotype was seen repeatedly, ten times or more. The rearrangement joins TRBV12-3 or TRBV12-4 to TRBJ2-1; perhaps TRBD1 as D (6 bases). The CDR3 has 17 residues. With 4 bases removed from V and 5 bases from J, the gap between germline ends came to 21 bases. Here the CDR3 DNA reads TGTGCCAGCAGTTCCTCCGGACGTCCCGAGGGGGACAATGAGCAGTTCTTC. Its translation: CASSSSGRPEGDNEQFF.

The rearrangement joins TRBV28 to TRBJ1-4; D gene unclear. The V and J ends lost 7 bases and 0 bases respectively, with 9 bases between them. Germline loops: CDR1 MDHEN, CDR2 SYDVKM. The CDR3 spans 14 residues. CDR3 bases: TGTGCCAGCATCCTGATACCAACTAATGAAAAACTGTTTTTT. It yields the protein CASILIPTNEKLFF.

This clonotype was counted between two and nine times. The CDR3 DNA reads as TGTGCCAGCAGTGAAGCTAACGTAGCCGGCTACGAGCAGTACTTC. It is translated as CASSEANVAGYEQYF. The rearrangement joins TRBV2 to TRBJ2-7; D gene ambiguous. The germline gives CDR1 SNHLY, CDR2 FYNNEI. The CDR3 is 15 amino acids. Trimming shortened V by 0 bases and J by 3 bases, and 12 bases separated the two germline ends. Full variable domain (remainder filled in from reference TRBV2 and TRBJ2-7): EPEVTQTPSHQVTQMGQEVILRCVPISNHLYFYWYRQILGQKVEFLVSFYNNEISEKSEIFDDQFSVERPDGSNFTLKIRSTKLEDSAMYFCASSEANVAGYEQYFGPGTRLTVT.

There are many counts of this clonotype. The chain is built from TRBV4-2 and TRBJ2-7; 8 positions match TRBD1. The CDR3 runs to 18 residues. Germline CDR1 is LGHNA and CDR2 is YNFKEQ. V gave up 2 bases and J gave up 3 bases; unmatched junction bases: 15. Here the CDR3 reads CASSQRAYKDRAHYEQYF. For the CDR3, the DNA is TGTGCCAGCAGCCAACGGGCGTATAAGGACAGGGCACACTACGAGCAGTACTTC.